This T cell receptor (beta chain) was found in a study of blood T cell repertoires in COVID-19. For the study at large: Researchers got acute and convalescent COVID-19 samples from the United States, Italy and Spain. The analysed material was cDNA or gDNA that came from T cells, B-cell-depleted T cells, or PBMCs.

Original processing methods: Amplification of reference gene primers was used by the study to estimate nucleated cell counts. TCRdb keeps only in-frame clones here, not all; method: immunoSEQ multiplex PCR. D and trimming were read from the DNA, whereas the V and J calls and clone size are those reported in that table. Of about 180,000 clones in the sample, approximately 84% were seen once. Trimming took off 7 bases at V and 2 bases at J, with 5 bases between the two ends. This CDR3 is built from 11 residues. Germline CDR1 and CDR2: SNHLY and FYNNEI. This TCR came from a human donor in a cohort sampled during active COVID-19. The sequencing sample was made of peripheral blood. V is TRBV2 and J is TRBJ2-5; D is undetermined. The CDR3 region has the DNA TGTGCCAGCACCCAACAAGAGACCCAGTACTTC. Translation gives CASTQQETQYF.